A single sample gave rise to the 26 T cell receptor beta chains below, sequenced in a study of blood T cell repertoires in COVID-19. Method: immunoSEQ multiplex PCR; TCRdb's copy keeps in-frame clones and lacks some. Among 30,000 to 40,000 clones, approximately 88% were seen once, and the ten largest hold 11% to 15%. Specimen: peripheral blood. The origin of the receptors is a man aged 55 to 70 with active COVID-19.

The chain combines TRBV27 with TRBJ2-1; 7 nucleotides match TRBD1. V trimming: 5 bases; J trimming: 0 bases; junction bases outside the gene matches: 4. The CDR3 sequence is 15 residues long. Germline CDR1 MNHEY, CDR2 SMNVEV (reference sequence). The CDR3 protein is CASSQGTVSYNEQFF. CDR3 bases: TGTGCCAGCAGTCAGGGGACAGTCTCCTACAATGAGCAGTTCTTC.

This chain uses TRBV2 with TRBJ2-3; no clear D gene. There are 15 residues in the CDR3. V was pared by 2 bases and J by 4 bases, with 13 bases between. In germline, CDR1 is SNHLY, CDR2 FYNNEI. The CDR3 reads CASSESMLAADTQYF. CDR3 DNA: TGTGCCAGCAGTGAAAGTATGTTGGCGGCAGATACGCAGTATTTT.

J is TRBJ2-1 and V is TRBV7-9, with 10 nucleotides matching TRBD1. The V gene end was trimmed by 5 bases and the J gene end by 2 bases; junction bases not matched to a gene: 6. The V gene's germline CDR1 is SEHNR and CDR2 FQNEAQ (reference sequence). The CDR3 consists of 16 residues. CDR3 protein: CASSKTGGFAYNEQFF. The CDR3 DNA is TGTGCCAGCAGCAAGACAGGGGGCTTTGCCTACAATGAGCAGTTCTTC.

The chain recombines TRBV7-2 with TRBJ2-2; 8 bases align to TRBD2. V lost 8 bases and J lost 7; bases outside the gene matches: 9. CDR3 length equals 14 residues. The V gene's germline CDR1 is SGHTA and CDR2 FQGNSA. The CDR3 sequence is CASLSSGMGGELFF. The CDR3 nucleotides read TGTGCCAGCCTCAGTAGCGGGATGGGCGGGGAGCTGTTTTTT.

The CDR3 here is CASSLTGDGDGYTF. CDR3 DNA: TGTGCCAGCAGCCTGACAGGGGATGGGGATGGCTACACCTTC. The V and J genes are TRBV7-9 and TRBJ1-2, with TRBD1 matching 8 bases. Trimming cost V 5 bases and J 6 bases; bases outside gene matches: 8. Germline V gene data show CDR1 as SEHNR and CDR2 as FQNEAQ (reference sequence). This CDR3 has 14 amino acids. The variable domain in full, with the rest retrieved from reference TRBV7-9 and TRBJ1-2, is DTGVSQNPRHKITKRGQNVTFRCDPISEHNRLYWYRQTLGQGPEFLTYFQNEAQLEKSRLLSDRFSAERPKGSFSTLEIQRTEQGDSAMYLCASSLTGDGDGYTFGSGTRLTVV.

The chain links TRBV5-8 to TRBJ1-1, with D tentatively TRBD1 (6 bases). V lost 4 bases to trimming and J lost 2 bases, with 21 bases between them. The germline V gene encodes CDR1 SGHTS and CDR2 YDEGEE. There are 17 residues in the CDR3. CDR3 amino acids: CASSRWGHGPINTEAFF. The CDR3 DNA is TGTGCCAGCAGCCGCTGGGGGCACGGCCCGATAAACACTGAAGCTTTCTTT.

V gene TRBV6-4 combines with J gene TRBJ2-5, with 14 bases identical to TRBD2. The CDR3 runs to 15 residues. V was pared by 5 bases and J by 4 bases, with 3 bases of the junction left unmatched. CDR1 is MRHNA and CDR2 is SNTAGT in the germline V gene. The CDR3 loop reads CASSPGLAGGETQYF. The CDR3 DNA reads as TGTGCCAGCAGTCCCGGACTAGCGGGAGGAGAGACCCAGTACTTC.

This sequence joins TRBV5-5 and TRBJ2-3; TRBD2 matches at 11 bases. The germline gives CDR1 SGHKS, CDR2 YYEKEE (reference sequence). The CDR3 is 16 amino acids. V gave up 4 bases and J gave up 1 base; unmatched junction bases: 5. This CDR3 is CASSLTSGMGTDTQYF. Here the CDR3 DNA reads TGTGCCAGCAGCCTGACTAGCGGGATGGGCACAGATACGCAGTATTTT.

The rearrangement links TRBV10-2 to TRBJ1-6; 9 nucleotides line up with TRBD1. CDR3 length: 14 residues. Germline V CDR1 and CDR2: WSHSY, SAAADI. With 5 bases clipped from V and 5 bases from J, the junction kept 1 base outside the gene matches. CDR3 sequence: CASSRDRDNSPLHF. In nucleotides, the CDR3 is TGCGCCAGCAGTCGGGACAGGGATAATTCACCCCTCCACTTT.

The chain has TRBV11-3 and TRBJ2-1; 13 bases agree with TRBD2. This CDR3 region has 14 residues. V shed 1 base, J shed 9 bases, and the junction held 0 bases outside the gene matches. The germline V gene has CDR1 SGHNT and CDR2 YENEEA. The DNA for the CDR3 is TGTGCCAGCAGCTTAGGACTAGCGGGAGGTGAGCAGTTCTTC. Amino acid sequence: CASSLGLAGGEQFF.

This clone was seen just once. The genes are TRBV7-2 and TRBJ2-7; TRBD2 is a possible D gene (5 bases). The V gene's germline CDR1 is SGHTA and CDR2 FQGNSA. V was pared by 5 bases and J by 3 bases, with 14 bases between. The CDR3 has 14 residues. The CDR3 sequence is CASSIVDSNYEQYF. In DNA form, the CDR3 reads TGTGCCAGCAGCATAGTGGACTCGAACTACGAGCAGTACTTC.

The V and J genes are TRBV28 and TRBJ1-1; no firm D call. The CDR3 has 15 amino acids. CDR1 MDHEN and CDR2 SYDVKM come from the germline V gene. V gave up 7 bases and J gave up 0 bases, with 15 bases separating them. This CDR3 reads CASTPGGRMNTEAFF. CDR3 DNA sequence: TGTGCCAGCACCCCAGGAGGCAGAATGAACACTGAAGCTTTCTTT.

The chain is built from TRBV5-5 and TRBJ1-5; TRBD1 matches 7 bases. This CDR3 contains 16 residues. J was trimmed by 6 bases and V by 0 bases; bases with no gene match: 9. Germline CDR1 SGHKS, CDR2 YYEKEE (reference sequence). CDR3 sequence (DNA): TGTGCCAGCAGCTTGGGTGGACAGGATCCAAGTCAGCCCCAGCATTTT. Its protein product is CASSLGGQDPSQPQHF. The entire variable domain, with the rest obtained from reference TRBV5-5 and TRBJ1-5, is as follows: DAGVTQSPTHLIKTRGQQVTLRCSPISGHKSVSWYQQVLGQGPQFIFQYYEKEERGRGNFPDRFSARQFPNYSSELNVNALLLGDSALYLCASSLGGQDPSQPQHFGDGTRLSIL.

The table lists this clone with a count of one. This chain uses TRBV6-1 with TRBJ2-5; 7 bases are shared with TRBD2. The CDR3 contains 18 residues. Germline-derived CDR1 and CDR2 are MNHNS and SASEGT. V shed 2 bases and J 1 base; nucleotides not matched to a gene: 13. The CDR3, as DNA: TGTGCCAGCAGTGAACTAGGCGGGAGACGTAACCTCCAAGAGACCCAGTACTTC. Its protein is CASSELGGRRNLQETQYF.

DNA of the CDR3: TGTGCCAGCAGCTCCGCCCAGGGCCCAGATACGCAGTATTTT. It specifies CASSSAQGPDTQYF. This rearrangement joins TRBV7-2 to TRBJ2-3; a weak D match, TRBD1 (5 bases). V was pared by 4 bases and J by 4 bases, with 12 bases between. The CDR3 is 14 residues long. Germline assignment: CDR1 SGHTA and CDR2 FQGNSA.

This chain links TRBV5-1 with TRBJ1-1; TRBD1 aligns across 9 bases. The CDR3 length is 15 residues. Unmatched junction bases numbered 5, after V lost 0 bases and J lost 5 bases. Germline loops: CDR1 SGHRS, CDR2 YFSETQ. The CDR3 loop is CASSLAGTGWTEAFF. CDR3 nucleotides: TGCGCCAGCAGCTTGGCAGGGACAGGGTGGACTGAAGCTTTCTTT.

This chain uses TRBV5-1 with TRBJ2-5; D remains ambiguous. Germline CDR1 and CDR2: SGHRS and YFSETQ. The CDR3 is made up of 15 amino acids. Trimming took off 0 bases at V and 0 bases at J, with 9 bases between the two ends. The CDR3 DNA follows: TGCGCCAGCAGCTTGGCTTCAGATTACCAAGAGACCCAGTACTTC. It yields the protein CASSLASDYQETQYF.

The chain carries TRBV28 and TRBJ1-6; the match to TRBD1 covers 9 bases. J gave up 8 bases and V 4 bases, and 18 bases lay outside the gene matches. Per the germline V gene, CDR1 is MDHEN and CDR2 is SYDVKM. This CDR3 spans 19 amino acids. CDR3 DNA sequence: TGTGCCAGCAGTTCCCAAACCGTTGCCCGGGACAGGGAATATTCACCCCTCCACTTT. It yields the protein CASSSQTVARDREYSPLHF.

The rearrangement joins TRBV5-1 to TRBJ1-2; 7 bases fit TRBD1. CDR3 length equals 14 residues. V trimming: 4 bases; J trimming: 7 bases; junction bases outside the gene matches: 10. The germline CDR1 and CDR2 sequences are SGHRS and YFSETQ. The CDR3 loop reads CASSGGDRAGGYTF. CDR3 coding DNA: TGCGCCAGCAGCGGAGGCGACAGGGCAGGTGGCTACACCTTC.

This rearrangement joins TRBV5-1 to TRBJ2-3, with TRBD2 matching over 8 bases. CDR1 is SGHRS and CDR2 is YFSETQ in the germline V gene. V dropped 4 bases and J dropped 4; count of bases not matched to a gene: 17. CDR3 length: 18 residues. Written as DNA, the CDR3 is TGCGCCAGCAGCAGCTCGCCAGCGGGAGTCCCCACACCAGATACGCAGTATTTT. It specifies CASSSSPAGVPTPDTQYF.

CDR3 in DNA: TGTGCCAGCAGCCCCGAACAGGGGATGAGGACTGAAGCTTTCTTT. It is translated as CASSPEQGMRTEAFF. This chain joins TRBV7-8 and TRBJ1-1; 7 nucleotides agree with TRBD1. CDR1 is SGHVS, CDR2 FQNEAQ, per germline. The CDR3 has 15 residues. Trimming at V came to 5 bases and at J to 5 bases, leaving 11 bases not matched to a gene.

The chain recombines TRBV5-4 with TRBJ2-2, with D unclear. CDR3 length: 13 residues. The V gene's germline CDR1 is SGHNT and CDR2 YYREEE (reference sequence). Trimming pared 4 bases from V and 2 bases from J, leaving 6 bases between. The CDR3 sequence is CASSPPNTGELFF. DNA for the CDR3: TGTGCCAGCAGCCCTCCCAACACCGGGGAGCTGTTTTTT.

The V call is TRBV27, the J call TRBJ1-1, with TRBD1 identical over 8 bases. V trimming: 2 bases; J trimming: 11 bases; junction bases outside the gene matches: 4. Germline V lookup: CDR1 MNHEY, CDR2 SMNVEV (reference sequence). This CDR3 is built from 12 residues. The CDR3 DNA sequence: TGTGCCAGCAGTTTACGGACAGGGAGGGCTTTCTTT. It codes for CASSLRTGRAFF.

This clone has only one observation. This chain joins TRBV7-3 and TRBJ2-3; 8 bases fit TRBD2. The CDR3 covers 16 residues. J gave up 2 bases and V 5 bases, and 9 bases lay outside the gene matches. Germline CDR1 reads SGHTA; CDR2 reads FQGTGA. The CDR3 sequence is CASSISIAGPTDTQYF. The CDR3 coding sequence is TGTGCCAGCAGCATTTCCATAGCGGGGCCCACAGATACGCAGTATTTT.

The CDR3 loop is CASSLLLSGTSTDTQYF. The CDR3 DNA follows: TGTGCCAGCAGCTTATTACTGAGCGGGACTAGCACAGATACGCAGTATTTT. J is TRBJ2-3 and V is TRBV13, with 7 positions matching TRBD2. The V gene's germline CDR1 is PRHDT and CDR2 FYEKMQ (reference sequence). This CDR3 has 17 amino acids. The trim removed 2 bases at V and 0 bases at J, leaving 8 bases unmatched.

The rearrangement joins TRBV5-1 to TRBJ2-3; perhaps TRBD1 as D (7 bases). V lost 0 bases, J lost 5 bases, and 10 bases lay in between. The CDR3 contains 14 residues. Germline assignment: CDR1 SGHRS and CDR2 YFSETQ. The CDR3 DNA sequence: TGCGCCAGCAGCTTGGGGCAGGGGGGAGATACGCAGTATTTT. This translates into CASSLGQGGDTQYF.